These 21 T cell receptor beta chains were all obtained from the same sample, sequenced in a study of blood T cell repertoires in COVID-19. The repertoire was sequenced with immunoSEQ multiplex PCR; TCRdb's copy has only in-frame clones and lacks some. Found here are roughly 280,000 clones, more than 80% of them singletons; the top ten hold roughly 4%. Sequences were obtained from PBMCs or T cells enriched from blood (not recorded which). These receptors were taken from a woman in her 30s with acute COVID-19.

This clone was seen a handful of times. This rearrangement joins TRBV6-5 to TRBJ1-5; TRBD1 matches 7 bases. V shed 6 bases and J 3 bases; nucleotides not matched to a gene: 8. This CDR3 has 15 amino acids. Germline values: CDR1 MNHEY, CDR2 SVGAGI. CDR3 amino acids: CASSRDRWDNQPQHF. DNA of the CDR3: TGTGCCAGCAGCAGGGACAGATGGGACAATCAGCCCCAGCATTTT.

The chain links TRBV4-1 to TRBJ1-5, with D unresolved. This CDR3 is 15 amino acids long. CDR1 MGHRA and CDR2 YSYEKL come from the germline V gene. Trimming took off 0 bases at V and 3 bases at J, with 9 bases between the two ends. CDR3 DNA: TGCGCCAGCAGCCAAGATTGGGCCTCCAATCAGCCCCAGCATTTT. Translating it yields CASSQDWASNQPQHF.

The CDR3 protein is CASSDWTSGNNNEQFF. In DNA, the CDR3 is TGTGCCAGCAGTGACTGGACTAGCGGGAATAACAATGAGCAGTTCTTC. The chain uses TRBV25-1 and TRBJ2-1, with 12 bases aligning to TRBD2. The V and J ends lost 3 bases and 5 bases, in that order; junction bases with no gene match: 5. CDR1 is MGHDK, CDR2 SYGVNS, per germline. This CDR3 has 16 residues.

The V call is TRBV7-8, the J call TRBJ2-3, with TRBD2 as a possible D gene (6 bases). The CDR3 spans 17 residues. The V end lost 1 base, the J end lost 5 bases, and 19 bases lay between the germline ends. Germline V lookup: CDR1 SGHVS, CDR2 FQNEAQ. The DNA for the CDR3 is TGTGCCAGCAGCTTAGAGTTGAGCTCGGGAGACCTAGATACGCAGTATTTT. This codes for CASSLELSSGDLDTQYF.

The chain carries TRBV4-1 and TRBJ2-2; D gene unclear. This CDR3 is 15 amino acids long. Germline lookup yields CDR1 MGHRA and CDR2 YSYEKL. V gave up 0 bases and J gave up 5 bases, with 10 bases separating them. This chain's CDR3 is CASSQDVQLTGELFF. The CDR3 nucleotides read TGCGCCAGCAGCCAAGATGTCCAGTTAACCGGGGAGCTGTTTTTT.

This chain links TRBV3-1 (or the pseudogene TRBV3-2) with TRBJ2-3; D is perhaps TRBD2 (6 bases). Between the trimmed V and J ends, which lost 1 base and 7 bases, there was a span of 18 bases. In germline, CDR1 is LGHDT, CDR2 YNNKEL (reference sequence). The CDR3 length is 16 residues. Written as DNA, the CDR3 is TGTGCCAGCAGCCAAGTTTGGACTATTGCACGGCATACGCAGTATTTT. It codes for CASSQVWTIARHTQYF.

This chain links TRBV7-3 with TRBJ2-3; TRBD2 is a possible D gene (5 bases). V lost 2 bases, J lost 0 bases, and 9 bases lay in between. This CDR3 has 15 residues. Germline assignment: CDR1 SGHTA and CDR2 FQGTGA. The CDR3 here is CASSLFGISTDTQYF. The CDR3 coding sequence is TGTGCCAGCAGCTTATTCGGGATAAGCACAGATACGCAGTATTTT.

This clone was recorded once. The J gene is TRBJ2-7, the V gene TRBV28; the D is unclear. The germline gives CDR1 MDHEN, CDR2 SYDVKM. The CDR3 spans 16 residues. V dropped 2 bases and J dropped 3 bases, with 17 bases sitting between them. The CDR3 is CASSLEAALSHYEQYF. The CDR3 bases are TGTGCCAGCAGTTTAGAGGCGGCTCTCTCCCACTACGAGCAGTACTTC.

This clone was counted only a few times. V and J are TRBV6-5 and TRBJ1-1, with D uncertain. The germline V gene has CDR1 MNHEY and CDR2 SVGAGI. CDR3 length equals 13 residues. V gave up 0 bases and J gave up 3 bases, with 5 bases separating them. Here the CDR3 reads CASSYSQDTEAFF. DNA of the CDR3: TGTGCCAGCAGTTACTCCCAGGACACTGAAGCTTTCTTT.

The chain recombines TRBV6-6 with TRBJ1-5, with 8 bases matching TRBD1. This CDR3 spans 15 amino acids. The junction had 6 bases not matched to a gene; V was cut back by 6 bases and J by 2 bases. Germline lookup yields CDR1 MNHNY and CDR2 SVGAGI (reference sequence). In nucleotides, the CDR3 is TGTGCCAGCAGACTCGGACAGGGAGGCAATCAGCCCCAGCATTTT. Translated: CASRLGQGGNQPQHF.

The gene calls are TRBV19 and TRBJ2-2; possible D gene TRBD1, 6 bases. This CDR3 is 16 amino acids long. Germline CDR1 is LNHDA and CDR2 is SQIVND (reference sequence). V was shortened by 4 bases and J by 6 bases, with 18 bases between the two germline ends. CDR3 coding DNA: TGTGCCAGTAGTACACCTCGCACAGGGCTCCCCGGGGAGCTGTTTTTT. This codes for CASSTPRTGLPGELFF.

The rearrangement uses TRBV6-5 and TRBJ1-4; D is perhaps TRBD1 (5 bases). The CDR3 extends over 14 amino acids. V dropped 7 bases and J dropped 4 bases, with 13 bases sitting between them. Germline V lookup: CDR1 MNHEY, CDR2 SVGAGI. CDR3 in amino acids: CASTTGEYNEKLFF. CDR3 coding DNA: TGTGCCAGCACCACAGGCGAATATAATGAAAAACTGTTTTTT.

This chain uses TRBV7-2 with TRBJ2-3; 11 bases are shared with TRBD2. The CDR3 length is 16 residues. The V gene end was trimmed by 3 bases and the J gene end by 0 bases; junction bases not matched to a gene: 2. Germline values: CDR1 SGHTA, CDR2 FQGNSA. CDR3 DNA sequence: TGTGCCAGCAGCTTCCTAGCGGGGGGCAGCACAGATACGCAGTATTTT. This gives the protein CASSFLAGGSTDTQYF.

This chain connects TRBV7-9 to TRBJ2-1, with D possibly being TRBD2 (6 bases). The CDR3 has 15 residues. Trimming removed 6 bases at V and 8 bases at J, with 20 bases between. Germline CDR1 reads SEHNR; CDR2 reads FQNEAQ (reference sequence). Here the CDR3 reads CASSSGTGVMHEQFF. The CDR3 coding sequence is TGTGCCAGCAGTTCCGGGACTGGGGTTATGCATGAGCAGTTCTTC.

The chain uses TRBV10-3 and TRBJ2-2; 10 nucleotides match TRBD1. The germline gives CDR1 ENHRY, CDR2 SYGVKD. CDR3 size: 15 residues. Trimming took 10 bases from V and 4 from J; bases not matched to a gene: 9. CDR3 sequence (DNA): TGTGCCACGGCACCGGGACAGGGGCCCACCGGGGAGCTGTTTTTT. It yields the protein CATAPGQGPTGELFF.

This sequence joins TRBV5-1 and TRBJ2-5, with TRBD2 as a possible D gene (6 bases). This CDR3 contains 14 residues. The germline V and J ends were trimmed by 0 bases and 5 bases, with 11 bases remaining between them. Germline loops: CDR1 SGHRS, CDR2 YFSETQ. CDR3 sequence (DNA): TGCGCCAGCAGCTTGGTCGGGGGAGAGGAGACCCAGTACTTC. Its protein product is CASSLVGGEETQYF. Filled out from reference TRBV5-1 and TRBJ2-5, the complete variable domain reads KAGVTQTPRYLIKTRGQQVTLSCSPISGHRSVSWYQQTPGQGLQFLFEYFSETQRNKGNFPGRFSGRQFSNSRSEMNVSTLELGDSALYLCASSLVGGEETQYFGPGTRLLVL.

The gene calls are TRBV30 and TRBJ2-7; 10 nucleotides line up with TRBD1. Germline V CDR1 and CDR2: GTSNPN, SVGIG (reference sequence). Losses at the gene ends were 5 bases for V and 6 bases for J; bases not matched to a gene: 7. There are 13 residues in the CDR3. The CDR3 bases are TGTGCCTGGTCCGGGACAGGGGAATCCGAGCAGTACTTC. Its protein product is CAWSGTGESEQYF.

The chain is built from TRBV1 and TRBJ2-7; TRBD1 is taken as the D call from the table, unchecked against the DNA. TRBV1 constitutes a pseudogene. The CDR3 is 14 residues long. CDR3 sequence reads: CTSSRDRGVCEQYF. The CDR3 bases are TGCACCAGCAGCCGGGACAGGGGAGTGTGCGAGCAGTACTTC.

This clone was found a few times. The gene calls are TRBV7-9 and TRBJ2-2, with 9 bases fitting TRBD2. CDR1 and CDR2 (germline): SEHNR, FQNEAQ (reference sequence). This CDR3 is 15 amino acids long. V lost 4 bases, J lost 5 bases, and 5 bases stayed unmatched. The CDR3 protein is CASSSFLAGTGELFF. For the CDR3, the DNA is TGTGCCAGCAGCTCATTTCTAGCGGGAACCGGGGAGCTGTTTTTT. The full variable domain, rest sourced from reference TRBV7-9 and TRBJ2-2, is DTGVSQNPRHKITKRGQNVTFRCDPISEHNRLYWYRQTLGQGPEFLTYFQNEAQLEKSRLLSDRFSAERPKGSFSTLEIQRTEQGDSAMYLCASSSFLAGTGELFFGEGSRLTVL.

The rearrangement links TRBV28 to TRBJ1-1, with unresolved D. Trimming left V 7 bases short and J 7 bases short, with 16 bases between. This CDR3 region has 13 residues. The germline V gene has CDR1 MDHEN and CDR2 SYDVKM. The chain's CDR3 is CASISLRGGEAFF. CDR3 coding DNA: TGTGCCAGCATCTCCCTCAGAGGAGGTGAAGCTTTCTTT.

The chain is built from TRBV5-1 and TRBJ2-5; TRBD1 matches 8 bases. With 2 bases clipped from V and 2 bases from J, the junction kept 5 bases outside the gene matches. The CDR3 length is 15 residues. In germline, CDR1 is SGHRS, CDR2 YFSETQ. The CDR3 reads CASSFSGTGQETQYF. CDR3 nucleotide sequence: TGCGCCAGCAGCTTTTCGGGGACAGGACAAGAGACCCAGTACTTC. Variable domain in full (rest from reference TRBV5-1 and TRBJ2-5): KAGVTQTPRYLIKTRGQQVTLSCSPISGHRSVSWYQQTPGQGLQFLFEYFSETQRNKGNFPGRFSGRQFSNSRSEMNVSTLELGDSALYLCASSFSGTGQETQYFGPGTRLLVL.